This is a list of T cell receptor beta chains from one sample in a study of radiation and T cells in renal cell carcinoma. The table came from immunoSEQ multiplex PCR; TCRdb's copy has only in-frame clones and leaves some out. The sample carries 70,000 to 100,000 clones, approximately 86% recorded once. The sequenced sample was blood, obtained from a patient whose treatment included radiotherapy and nephrectomy. Every receptor here comes from a woman aged 50 to 65 with renal cell carcinoma. The CDR3 runs from the conserved cysteine through the conserved F or W. D genes are given only for firm matches. Clone sizes are given selectively: once, few, many, or a class where the clone is expanded.

V gene: TRBV10-2; D gene: TRBD1; CDR3 length: 16; clone size: .; J gene: TRBJ2-2; CDR3 DNA: TGCGCCAGCGGGCAAGGGAGACAGGGCTGGACCGGGGAGCTGTTTTTT; CDR3 protein: CASGQGRQGWTGELFF
V gene: TRBV5-4; D gene: .; CDR3 length: 14; clone size: .; J gene: TRBJ1-2; CDR3 DNA: TGTGCCAGCAGCCCAACTCCGGACAACTATGGCTACACCTTC; CDR3 protein: CASSPTPDNYGYTF
V gene: TRBV7-2; D gene: .; CDR3 length: 14; clone size: .; J gene: TRBJ1-4; CDR3 DNA: TGTGCCAGCAGCTTCCCCGACGGGAGAGAAAAACTGTTTTTT; CDR3 protein: CASSFPDGREKLFF
V gene: TRBV5-4; D gene: .; CDR3 length: 15; clone size: .; J gene: TRBJ1-3; CDR3 DNA: TGTGCCAGCAGCGCGGGACCGTACTCTGGAAACACCATATATTTT; CDR3 protein: CASSAGPYSGNTIYF
V gene: TRBV28; D gene: .; CDR3 length: 13; clone size: .; J gene: TRBJ2-7; CDR3 DNA: TGTGCCAGCAGTTTACAGGGAACCTACGAGCAGTACTTC; CDR3 protein: CASSLQGTYEQYF
V gene: TRBV5-4; D gene: TRBD1; CDR3 length: 15; clone size: .; J gene: TRBJ1-2; CDR3 DNA: TGTGCCAGCAGCTTGGACAGGGGGCTTAACTATGGCTACACCTTC; CDR3 protein: CASSLDRGLNYGYTF
V gene: TRBV19; D gene: .; CDR3 length: 13; clone size: few; J gene: TRBJ1-2; CDR3 DNA: TGTGCCACACCAGACGGGGTGGGCTATGGCTACACCTTC; CDR3 protein: CATPDGVGYGYTF
V gene: TRBV7-2; D gene: TRBD1; CDR3 length: 14; clone size: .; J gene: TRBJ1-2; CDR3 DNA: TGTGCCAGCAGCTTAGCAGGAGACAGGGTTGGCTACACCTTC; CDR3 protein: CASSLAGDRVGYTF
V gene: TRBV2; D gene: TRBD1; CDR3 length: 19; clone size: .; J gene: TRBJ1-4; CDR3 DNA: TGTGCCAGCAGGGTTTTCCGGACAGGGGAATACGGAGCTAATGAAAAACTGTTTTTT; CDR3 protein: CASRVFRTGEYGANEKLFF
V gene: TRBV11-1; D gene: TRBD1; CDR3 length: 15; clone size: .; J gene: TRBJ2-1; CDR3 DNA: TGTGCCAGCAGCAATCCGGACAGGGGCGGGAATGAGCAGTTCTTC; CDR3 protein: CASSNPDRGGNEQFF
V gene: TRBV9; D gene: .; CDR3 length: 13; clone size: .; J gene: TRBJ1-2; CDR3 DNA: TGTGCCAGCAACCCCTCCGGGAACTATGGCTACACCTTC; CDR3 protein: CASNPSGNYGYTF
V gene: TRBV9; D gene: TRBD2; CDR3 length: 15; clone size: .; J gene: TRBJ2-1; CDR3 DNA: TGTGCCAGCAGCCCCCCGGGGCTAGCGGGAGTATGGCAGTTCTTC; CDR3 protein: CASSPPGLAGVWQFF
V gene: TRBV10-1; D gene: .; CDR3 length: 12; clone size: .; J gene: TRBJ2-2; CDR3 DNA: TGCGCCAGCAGTGCTTTGACCGGGGAGCTGTTTTTT; CDR3 protein: CASSALTGELFF
V gene: TRBV18; D gene: .; CDR3 length: 13; clone size: .; J gene: TRBJ1-1; CDR3 DNA: TGTGCCAGCTCAAAAGGGGAGGGCACTGAAGCTTTCTTT; CDR3 protein: CASSKGEGTEAFF
V gene: TRBV6-5; D gene: .; CDR3 length: 10; clone size: .; J gene: TRBJ1-1; CDR3 DNA: TGTGCCAGCAGCGAGATTGAAGCTTTCTTT; CDR3 protein: CASSEIEAFF
V gene: TRBV9; D gene: .; CDR3 length: 15; clone size: once; J gene: TRBJ2-5; CDR3 DNA: TGTGCCAGCAGCGTAGTAGAGGGGCGAAGGGAGACCCAGTACTTC; CDR3 protein: CASSVVEGRRETQYF
V gene: TRBV5-1; D gene: .; CDR3 length: 14; clone size: .; J gene: TRBJ2-1; CDR3 DNA: TGCGCCAGCAGCTTGCTGGGGGCGCGGGATGAGCAGTTCTTC; CDR3 protein: CASSLLGARDEQFF
V gene: TRBV5-1; D gene: .; CDR3 length: 16; clone size: .; J gene: TRBJ2-2; CDR3 DNA: TGCGCCAGCAGCTCTGATCCGGGACAGAACACCGGGGAGCTGTTTTTT; CDR3 protein: CASSSDPGQNTGELFF
V gene: TRBV6-4; D gene: .; CDR3 length: 14; clone size: few; J gene: TRBJ2-1; CDR3 DNA: TGTGCCAGCAGTGACTCTGGCGGTCACAATGAGCAGTTCTTC; CDR3 protein: CASSDSGGHNEQFF
V gene: TRBV11-2; D gene: .; CDR3 length: 12; clone size: .; J gene: TRBJ2-2; CDR3 DNA: TGTGCCAGCAGCTTAGATGTCGGGGAGCTGTTTTTT; CDR3 protein: CASSLDVGELFF
V gene: TRBV25-1; D gene: TRBD1; CDR3 length: 18; clone size: .; J gene: TRBJ2-2; CDR3 DNA: TGTGCCAGCAGTGCAGGACAGGGGGCCGAAAGGCCCACCGGGGAGCTGTTTTTT; CDR3 protein: CASSAGQGAERPTGELFF
V gene: TRBV27; D gene: .; CDR3 length: 14; clone size: .; J gene: TRBJ1-4; CDR3 DNA: TGTGCCAGCAGAAAGACAGCAACTAATGAAAAACTGTTTTTT; CDR3 protein: CASRKTATNEKLFF
V gene: TRBV6-6; D gene: .; CDR3 length: 13; clone size: few; J gene: TRBJ1-1; CDR3 DNA: TGTGCCAGCATCAAAGCCCAGAACACTGAAGCTTTCTTT; CDR3 protein: CASIKAQNTEAFF
V gene: TRBV5-1; D gene: TRBD2; CDR3 length: 14; clone size: .; J gene: TRBJ2-5; CDR3 DNA: TGCGCCAGCAGCTTACGGGGGGGTCAAGAGACCCAGTACTTC; CDR3 protein: CASSLRGGQETQYF
V gene: TRBV9; D gene: .; CDR3 length: 16; clone size: .; J gene: TRBJ2-3; CDR3 DNA: TGTGCCAGCAGCCCCCGCCGGGACCTGAGCACAGATACGCAGTATTTT; CDR3 protein: CASSPRRDLSTDTQYF
V gene: TRBV15; D gene: .; CDR3 length: 12; clone size: once; J gene: TRBJ1-2; CDR3 DNA: TGTGCCACCAGCGGAGAGGGATATGGCTACACCTTC; CDR3 protein: CATSGEGYGYTF
V gene: TRBV10-3; D gene: .; CDR3 length: 13; clone size: few; J gene: TRBJ1-1; CDR3 DNA: TGTGCCATCACTCCGAACGTGAACACTGAAGCTTTCTTT; CDR3 protein: CAITPNVNTEAFF
V gene: TRBV6-6; D gene: .; CDR3 length: 15; clone size: once; J gene: TRBJ1-6; CDR3 DNA: TGTGCCAGCATTCGGACAGCCTTCTATAATTCACCCCTCCACTTT; CDR3 protein: CASIRTAFYNSPLHF
V gene: TRBV18; D gene: .; CDR3 length: 12; clone size: few; J gene: TRBJ2-2; CDR3 DNA: TGTGCCAGCTCACCACAGGACGGGGAGCTGTTTTTT; CDR3 protein: CASSPQDGELFF
V gene: TRBV6-1; D gene: TRBD1; CDR3 length: 15; clone size: .; J gene: TRBJ1-6; CDR3 DNA: TGTGCCAGCAGTTCAGGGGCAGGGGGTTATACACCCCTCCACTTT; CDR3 protein: CASSSGAGGYTPLHF
V gene: TRBV5-6; D gene: .; CDR3 length: 16; clone size: .; J gene: TRBJ1-1; CDR3 DNA: TGTGCCAGCAGCTTGAACCCGGGGGCCGCGGGCACTGAAGCTTTCTTT; CDR3 protein: CASSLNPGAAGTEAFF
V gene: TRBV2; D gene: .; CDR3 length: 11; clone size: .; J gene: TRBJ2-5; CDR3 DNA: TGTGCCAGCAGTGAAGCGAGTGAGCAGTACTTC; CDR3 protein: CASSEASEQYF
V gene: TRBV27; D gene: TRBD2; CDR3 length: 16; clone size: .; J gene: TRBJ2-3; CDR3 DNA: TGTGCCAGCAGTACCCGGGGGGGATCGGGCACAGATACGCAGTATTTT; CDR3 protein: CASSTRGGSGTDTQYF
V gene: TRBV27; D gene: .; CDR3 length: 13; clone size: .; J gene: TRBJ1-5; CDR3 DNA: TGTGCCAGCAGTTTTGCTGACAATCAGCCCCAGCATTTT; CDR3 protein: CASSFADNQPQHF
V gene: TRBV28; D gene: .; CDR3 length: 14; clone size: .; J gene: TRBJ2-7; CDR3 DNA: TGTGCCAGCAGTCAAGGGGCACCTCCCTACGAGCAGTACTTC; CDR3 protein: CASSQGAPPYEQYF
V gene: TRBV18; D gene: .; CDR3 length: 12; clone size: .; J gene: TRBJ1-4; CDR3 DNA: TGTGCCAGCTCACCACGTTTCGGAGAGACGTTTTTT; CDR3 protein: CASSPRFGETFF
V gene: TRBV6-5; D gene: TRBD2; CDR3 length: 15; clone size: .; J gene: TRBJ2-2; CDR3 DNA: TGTGCCAGCAGTTACTTGGCGCGGGAGGGCGGGGAGCTGTTTTTT; CDR3 protein: CASSYLAREGGELFF
V gene: TRBV5-8; D gene: .; CDR3 length: 15; clone size: .; J gene: TRBJ2-2; CDR3 DNA: TGTGCCAGCAGCTTGGGTCGGAGAAAGGGCGGGGAGCTGTTTTTT; CDR3 protein: CASSLGRRKGGELFF
V gene: TRBV6-6; D gene: .; CDR3 length: 11; clone size: .; J gene: TRBJ2-7; CDR3 DNA: TGTGCCAGCGGGGCTGGGCACGAGCAGTACTTC; CDR3 protein: CASGAGHEQYF
V gene: TRBV6-1; D gene: .; CDR3 length: 15; clone size: few; J gene: TRBJ1-1; CDR3 DNA: TGTGCCAGCAGGGGGGGGCTGGCAGGGAACACTGAAGCTTTCTTT; CDR3 protein: CASRGGLAGNTEAFF
V gene: TRBV7-2; D gene: .; CDR3 length: 15; clone size: .; J gene: TRBJ2-7; CDR3 DNA: TGTGCCAGCAGCCCCTATAATCAGCGCTCCTACGAGCAGTACTTC; CDR3 protein: CASSPYNQRSYEQYF
V gene: TRBV4-3; D gene: .; CDR3 length: 16; clone size: few; J gene: TRBJ2-2; CDR3 DNA: TGCGCCAGCAGCCCGGGTCGCCGGGGTTACACCGGGGAGCTGTTTTTT; CDR3 protein: CASSPGRRGYTGELFF
V gene: TRBV5-4; D gene: TRBD1; CDR3 length: 15; clone size: .; J gene: TRBJ2-7; CDR3 DNA: TGTGCCAGCAGCCAAGCCCCGACAGGGACCTACGAGCAGTACTTC; CDR3 protein: CASSQAPTGTYEQYF
V gene: TRBV10-3; D gene: .; CDR3 length: 13; clone size: .; J gene: TRBJ2-3; CDR3 DNA: TGTGCCATCAGTGAAAGGGAATTAGATACGCAGTATTTT; CDR3 protein: CAISERELDTQYF
V gene: TRBV2; D gene: .; CDR3 length: 11; clone size: .; J gene: TRBJ1-2; CDR3 DNA: TGTGCCCTTACGGGTCGGGATGGCTACACCTTC; CDR3 protein: CALTGRDGYTF
V gene: TRBV19; D gene: TRBD1; CDR3 length: 19; clone size: .; J gene: TRBJ1-5; CDR3 DNA: TGTGCCAGTAGCAAGCCCCCAGGGACAGGCGATACTAGCAATCAGCCCCAGCATTTT; CDR3 protein: CASSKPPGTGDTSNQPQHF
V gene: TRBV10-3; D gene: .; CDR3 length: 15; clone size: .; J gene: TRBJ1-1; CDR3 DNA: TGTGCCATCAGTGAGCCCAGGAGGGAGAACACTGAAGCTTTCTTT; CDR3 protein: CAISEPRRENTEAFF
V gene: TRBV5-6; D gene: TRBD2; CDR3 length: 16; clone size: .; J gene: TRBJ2-3; CDR3 DNA: TGTGCCAGCAGCTTGTTGGCTAGCGGTTACACAGATACGCAGTATTTT; CDR3 protein: CASSLLASGYTDTQYF
V gene: TRBV11-2; D gene: .; CDR3 length: 14; clone size: .; J gene: TRBJ2-1; CDR3 DNA: TGTGCCAGCAGCTTAGATTGGGGAGTAGATGAGCAGTTCTTC; CDR3 protein: CASSLDWGVDEQFF
V gene: TRBV5-1; D gene: TRBD1; CDR3 length: 14; clone size: .; J gene: TRBJ2-7; CDR3 DNA: TGCGCCAGCAGCCCCCGGGACAGAGATTACGAGCAGTACTTC; CDR3 protein: CASSPRDRDYEQYF
V gene: TRBV6-5; D gene: TRBD2; CDR3 length: 15; clone size: .; J gene: TRBJ2-7; CDR3 DNA: TGTGCCAGCAGTTACGGACGGAAAGCGGGACACGAGCAGTACTTC; CDR3 protein: CASSYGRKAGHEQYF
V gene: TRBV5-5; D gene: .; CDR3 length: 15; clone size: .; J gene: TRBJ1-1; CDR3 DNA: TGTGCCAGCAGCGGCGAACCCGGGAGGAGCACTGAAGCTTTCTTT; CDR3 protein: CASSGEPGRSTEAFF
V gene: TRBV2; D gene: .; CDR3 length: 15; clone size: .; J gene: TRBJ2-2; CDR3 DNA: TGTGCCAGCAGTGCCCGCCAAGTTCTCACCGGGGAGCTGTTTTTT; CDR3 protein: CASSARQVLTGELFF
V gene: TRBV4-1; D gene: TRBD1; CDR3 length: 18; clone size: .; J gene: TRBJ1-1; CDR3 DNA: TGCGCCAGCAGCCAAGATCTTGATAACTTGGACAGGGTCACTGAAGCTTTCTTT; CDR3 protein: CASSQDLDNLDRVTEAFF
V gene: TRBV30; D gene: .; CDR3 length: 13; clone size: .; J gene: TRBJ1-5; CDR3 DNA: TGTGCCTGGAGTTCAGGGCAAAATCAGCCCCAGCATTTT; CDR3 protein: CAWSSGQNQPQHF
V gene: TRBV6-4; D gene: TRBD1; CDR3 length: 13; clone size: few; J gene: TRBJ1-4; CDR3 DNA: TGTGCCAGCAGTGAGGACAGGGGGGAAAAACTGTTTTTT; CDR3 protein: CASSEDRGEKLFF
V gene: TRBV20-1; D gene: .; CDR3 length: 11; clone size: .; J gene: TRBJ2-1; CDR3 DNA: TGCAGTGCTAGAGTTCCCTATGAGCAGTTCTTC; CDR3 protein: CSARVPYEQFF